The 27 T cell receptor beta chains below all came from one sample that was sequenced in a study of human T cells and chemical hapten exposure. Via MiXCR, TCRdb re-called the RACE reads, giving one row per CDR3 protein. The sample holds roughly 150,000 distinct CDR3 sequences, approximately 30% seen once. Sample time point: patch test 3, about 24 weeks after DPC sensitization. Specified treatment: therapeutic diphenylcyclopropenone sensitization with weekly scalp DPC. The specimen was whole blood, collected in connection with sensitization to the hapten diphenylcyclopropenone (DPC). All receptors derive from a woman aged 18-30 years with alopecia areata. Some clones in this sample may be carry-over from other donors' samples.

There are a few counts of this clonotype. The chain employs TRBV20-1 and TRBJ1-1, with D maybe TRBD1 (5 bases). V lost 5 bases to trimming and J lost 6 bases, with 13 bases between them. Germline assignment: CDR1 DFQATT and CDR2 SNEGSKA (reference sequence). The CDR3 runs 12 residues. In DNA, the CDR3 is TGCAGTGCTCTAAGGGGTGGCGCTGAAGCTTTCTTT. Translating it yields CSALRGGAEAFF.

The chain links TRBV9 to TRBJ2-2; perhaps D is TRBD1 or TRBD2 (6 bases each). Trimming shortened V by 4 bases and J by 5 bases, and 18 bases separated the two germline ends. Germline loops: CDR1 SGDLS, CDR2 YYNGEE. The CDR3 is 16 residues long. The CDR3 nucleotides read TGTGCCAGCAGCCCGAGTTTGGGGGCGGGGACCGGGGAGCTGTTTTTT. As protein: CASSPSLGAGTGELFF. Full variable domain (rest looked up from reference TRBV9 and TRBJ2-2): DSGVTQTPKHLITATGQRVTLRCSPRSGDLSVYWYQQSLDQGLQFLIQYYNGEERAKGNILERFSAQQFPDLHSELNLSSLELGDSALYFCASSPSLGAGTGELFFGEGSRLTVL.

The rearrangement uses TRBV11-1 and TRBJ2-3; D perhaps matches TRBD2 (6 bases). Germline V lookup: CDR1 SGHAT, CDR2 FQDESV (reference sequence). The CDR3 sequence is 16 residues long. V shed 6 bases and J shed 1 base, with 17 bases lying between them. The CDR3 coding sequence is TGTGCCAGCAGTCCCCTGGAGGGTTGGGGCACAGATACGCAGTATTTT. It encodes CASSPLEGWGTDTQYF.

Here the CDR3 DNA reads TGTGCCAGCAGTGAAAACCCAGGGCCTGGGGCCAACGTCCTGACTTTC. It translates to CASSENPGPGANVLTF. The rearrangement joins TRBV25-1 to TRBJ2-6, with TRBD1 as a possible D gene (5 bases). V was clipped by 2 bases and J by 2 bases, with 10 bases between them. This CDR3 has 16 residues. Germline V gene lookup returns CDR1 MGHDK and CDR2 SYGVNS.

This rearrangement joins TRBV9 to TRBJ2-3, with 11 nucleotides matching TRBD2. This CDR3 is 16 amino acids long. CDR1 and CDR2 (germline): SGDLS, YYNGEE. The junction had 6 bases not matched to a gene; V was cut back by 4 bases and J by 2 bases. The CDR3 DNA sequence: TGTGCCAGCAGCTCGGCGACTAGCGGGGTCACAGATACGCAGTATTTT. This codes for CASSSATSGVTDTQYF. Full variable domain (outside the CDR3, taken from reference TRBV9 and TRBJ2-3): DSGVTQTPKHLITATGQRVTLRCSPRSGDLSVYWYQQSLDQGLQFLIQYYNGEERAKGNILERFSAQQFPDLHSELNLSSLELGDSALYFCASSSATSGVTDTQYFGPGTRLTVL.

This chain uses TRBV5-6 with TRBJ2-7; TRBD2 matches at 10 bases. V trimming: 2 bases; J trimming: 7 bases; junction bases outside the gene matches: 12. The CDR3 runs to 16 residues. Germline assignment: CDR1 SGHDT and CDR2 YYEEEE. The CDR3 nucleotides read TGTGCCAGCAGCTTCTGGACGGGACTAGCGACTCGAGAGCAGTACTTC. This translates into CASSFWTGLATREQYF.

This clonotype was recorded only once. The J gene is TRBJ2-7, the V gene TRBV27, with D perhaps TRBD1 or TRBD2 (5 bases each). V was cut by 4 bases and J by 3 bases, with 10 bases left in between. This CDR3 spans 13 amino acids. Germline V lookup: CDR1 MNHEY, CDR2 SMNVEV (reference sequence). CDR3 residues: CASSSGRRYEQYF. The CDR3 DNA reads TGTGCCAGCAGTTCGGGACGCCGCTACGAGCAGTACTTC.

This clonotype was counted only a few times. This chain joins TRBV7-3 and TRBJ2-2, with D perhaps matching TRBD1 (5 bases). The germline V gene encodes CDR1 SGHTA and CDR2 FQGTGA. This CDR3 region has 15 residues. V dropped 4 bases and J dropped 4 bases, with 13 bases sitting between them. The CDR3 loop is CASSSGPGITGELFF. CDR3 DNA sequence: TGTGCCAGCAGCTCAGGTCCAGGGATCACCGGGGAGCTGTTTTTT.

The table lists this clonotype with a few counts. This may come from a read error, since a much larger clone is one base off. This chain uses TRBV6-2 or TRBV6-3 with TRBJ2-5; D gene unclear. CDR1 MNHEY and CDR2 SVGEGT come from the germline V gene. V was trimmed by 4 bases and J by 5 bases, leaving 5 bases between them. This CDR3 has 11 residues. CDR3 bases: TGTGCCAGCAGTTTCGAGGAGACCCAGTACTTC. Its protein is CASSFEETQYF.

The chain uses TRBV3-1 and TRBJ1-2; D uncertain. CDR3 length: 12 amino acids. Germline V gene data show CDR1 as LGHDT and CDR2 as YNNKEL (reference sequence). Trimming removed 1 base at V and 3 bases at J, with 3 bases between. CDR3 protein: CASSQADYGYTF. The CDR3 DNA follows: TGTGCCAGCAGCCAAGCGGACTATGGCTACACCTTC.

The chain joins TRBV7-2 to TRBJ2-3; D gene unclear. This CDR3 is 14 amino acids long. Germline values: CDR1 SGHTA, CDR2 FQGNSA. Deletions cut 11 bases from V and 0 bases from J, with 15 bases between. The CDR3 DNA is TGTGCCTCCACGCAGACTCCTAGCACAGATACGCAGTATTTT. It yields the protein CASTQTPSTDTQYF.

The chain links TRBV5-1 to TRBJ2-5; D is perhaps TRBD1 or TRBD2 (5 bases each). The CDR3 spans 15 residues. Germline V gene sequence: CDR1 SGHRS, CDR2 YFSETQ. Trimming pared 1 base from V and 1 base from J, leaving 11 bases between. The CDR3 DNA reads TGCGCCAGCAGCTTGAAGGGGAGCCCCCAAGAGACCCAGTACTTC. It specifies CASSLKGSPQETQYF.

This clonotype was observed a handful of times. The chain combines TRBV9 with TRBJ2-6; a possible D gene is TRBD1 (5 bases). This CDR3 region has 15 residues. The V and J ends lost 0 bases and 3 bases respectively, with 7 bases between them. Germline values: CDR1 SGDLS, CDR2 YYNGEE. The DNA for the CDR3 is TGTGCCAGCAGCGTAGAGGGGCATGGGGCCAACGTCCTGACTTTC. Amino acid sequence: CASSVEGHGANVLTF.

The rearrangement uses TRBV9 and TRBJ1-3; the D is unclear. Germline V gene lookup returns CDR1 SGDLS and CDR2 YYNGEE. CDR3 length equals 14 residues. V lost 3 bases and J lost 0, with 7 bases in between. For the CDR3, the DNA is TGTGCCAGCAGCGGTGGGGTCTCTGGAAACACCATATATTTT. The encoded protein is CASSGGVSGNTIYF.

This clonotype was counted between two and nine times. The V gene is TRBV6-5, the J gene TRBJ2-7; D is ambiguous. Germline V gives CDR1 MNHEY, CDR2 SVGAGI. CDR3 size: 12 residues. V was shortened by 5 bases and J by 2 bases, with 7 bases between the two germline ends. In DNA form, the CDR3 reads TGTGCCAGCAGTAGTGCTACCTACGAGCAGTACTTC. This translates into CASSSATYEQYF.

A few counts support this clonotype. This rearrangement joins TRBV25-1 to TRBJ2-1; no clear D. Germline CDR1 is MGHDK and CDR2 is SYGVNS. V lost 5 bases, J lost 5 bases, and 4 bases lay in between. There are 11 residues in the CDR3. CDR3 residues: CASSSHNEQFF. Here the CDR3 DNA reads TGTGCCAGCAGTTCGCACAATGAGCAGTTCTTC.

The chain recombines TRBV14 with TRBJ1-5; D gene uncertain. There are 13 residues in the CDR3. Germline CDR1 and CDR2: SGHDN and FVKESK. The germline V and J ends were trimmed by 1 base and 5 bases, with 6 bases remaining between them. CDR3 coding DNA: TGTGCCAGCAGCCAAGGCCTCTATCAGCCCCAGCATTTT. This gives the protein CASSQGLYQPQHF.

This clonotype has a handful of counts. The chain couples TRBV27 to TRBJ1-1; D might be TRBD1 (5 bases). CDR1 MNHEY and CDR2 SMNVEV come from the germline V gene (reference sequence). V was shortened by 4 bases and J by 11 bases, with 20 bases between the two germline ends. CDR3 length: 14 residues. CDR3 DNA: TGTGCCAGCAGTTCAAACCCTAGGGGAGAGCACGCTTTCTTT. Its protein is CASSSNPRGEHAFF.

The chain links TRBV7-6 to TRBJ1-5; the D gene is possibly TRBD1 (5 bases). The CDR3 runs 13 residues. The germline V and J ends were trimmed by 4 bases and 5 bases, with 9 bases remaining between them. The V gene's germline CDR1 is SGHVS and CDR2 FNYEAQ. The CDR3 nucleotides are TGTGCCAGCAGCTCGGGGACTTATCAGCCCCAGCATTTT. Its protein is CASSSGTYQPQHF.

This clonotype occurred a few times. The J gene is TRBJ1-4, the V gene TRBV18; D is uncertain. Germline loops: CDR1 KGHSH, CDR2 LQKENI. Trimming removed 2 bases at V and 7 bases at J, with 8 bases between. This CDR3 is built from 13 residues. The CDR3 DNA reads as TGTGCCAGCTCACCAGGGGAGAGTGAAAAACTGTTTTTT. It is translated as CASSPGESEKLFF. The variable domain in full, with the rest retrieved from reference TRBV18 and TRBJ1-4, is NAGVMQNPRHLVRRRGQEARLRCSPMKGHSHVYWYRQLPEEGLKFMVYLQKENIIDESGMPKERFSAEFPKEGPSILRIQQVVRGDSAAYFCASSPGESEKLFFGSGTQLSVL.

This rearrangement joins TRBV7-2 to TRBJ2-3; 15 positions agree with TRBD2. With 5 bases clipped from V and 3 bases from J, the junction kept 12 bases outside the gene matches. CDR3 length: 19 amino acids. CDR1 is SGHTA and CDR2 is FQGNSA in the germline V gene. The CDR3 DNA sequence: TGTGCCAGCAGCCGGACTAGCGGGAGGGCGTTCTCGGGGACAGATACGCAGTATTTT. Its protein product is CASSRTSGRAFSGTDTQYF.

The chain carries TRBV7-7 and TRBJ2-5; the match to TRBD1 covers 8 bases. V dropped 5 bases and J dropped 5; count of bases not matched to a gene: 4. The CDR3 runs to 13 residues. Germline V gene lookup returns CDR1 SSHAT and CDR2 FNYEAQ (reference sequence). Here the CDR3 reads CASSNDRGETQYF. The CDR3 region has the DNA TGTGCCAGCAGCAACGACAGGGGCGAGACCCAGTACTTC.

This clonotype was observed a handful of times. The V gene is TRBV5-1, the J gene TRBJ1-2, with D unclear. Germline V gene data show CDR1 as SGHRS and CDR2 as YFSETQ. This CDR3 is 14 amino acids long. V was cut by 3 bases and J by 3 bases, with 12 bases left in between. This chain's CDR3 is CASSSWEVDYGYTF. CDR3 nucleotide sequence: TGCGCCAGCAGCTCATGGGAGGTGGACTATGGCTACACCTTC.

This chain uses TRBV5-1 with TRBJ1-4; possibly TRBD1 for D (5 bases). CDR1 SGHRS and CDR2 YFSETQ come from the germline V gene. V was clipped by 2 bases and J by 8 bases, with 10 bases between them. The CDR3 has 13 amino acids. Here the CDR3 reads CASSFQGGEKLFF. The DNA for the CDR3 is TGCGCCAGCAGCTTTCAGGGTGGAGAAAAACTGTTTTTT.

This clonotype was seen a handful of times. The gene calls are TRBV6-6 and TRBJ2-2; D is unclear. This CDR3 has 14 amino acids. V lost 6 bases and J lost 0, with 8 bases in between. From germline, CDR1 is MNHNY and CDR2 SVGAGI (reference sequence). The chain's CDR3 is CASREQPNTGELFF. CDR3 DNA sequence: TGTGCCAGCAGGGAGCAGCCGAACACCGGGGAGCTGTTTTTT.

The CDR3 is CASSNTVSGNTIYF. For the CDR3, the DNA is TGTGCCAGCAGCAATACAGTGAGTGGAAACACCATATATTTT. This chain links TRBV5-4 with TRBJ1-3; D gene uncertain. The CDR3 totals 14 residues. The germline CDR1 and CDR2 sequences are SGHNT and YYREEE (reference sequence). Between the trimmed V and J ends, which lost 4 bases and 3 bases, there was a span of 11 bases.

This chain joins TRBV7-2 and TRBJ2-6; D not certain. CDR1 and CDR2 (germline): SGHTA, FQGNSA. The CDR3 runs 15 residues. The V and J ends lost 5 bases and 4 bases respectively, with 12 bases between them. CDR3 nucleotides: TGTGCCAGCAGCCGGAGTGGAGCGGGGGCCAACGTCCTGACTTTC. Its translation: CASSRSGAGANVLTF.